This note documents a single TCR beta chain sequence. Its antigen remains undetermined. No qualities accompany the bases; no much larger clone lies one base away. TCRbeta CDR3 regions were amplified from genomic DNA by means of the immunoSEQ Assay, a bias-controlled multiplex PCR. In the source study's methods: Nucleated cell counts per sample were estimated from amplification of reference gene primers within the assay. Sequence reads were collapsed and filtered to measure the absolute abundance of every unique TCRbeta CDR3 rearrangement. For each sample, productive Simpson clonality was calculated as the square root of Simpson's diversity index across productive rearrangements. TCRdb took this table from immuneACCESS and kept in-frame rearrangements with V and J called. Such tables lack part of the clones; where checked against another copy, unresolved V genes explain under half of the gap, and the rest is unexplained. That table is the source of V, J and clone size, and D and trimming were worked out from the DNA. Here the sample has 170,000 or so clones; around 87% occur a single time. The ten biggest clones cover approximately 0.88% of the sample.

This entry comes from a study of blood T cell repertoires in COVID-19 (TCRdb year 2020). Background for the entire study: Collaborator samples came from the United States, Italy and Spain and covered acute and convalescent phases of COVID-19. The sample metadata nearly always contained a de-identified subject ID, COVID-19 status, age in years and sex. Deeply sampled blood TCRbeta repertoires from subjects exposed to, actively infected with, or recovered from COVID-19 were included in the dataset. Samples were obtained from the ongoing ImmuneRACE study (first 160 participants) and from approximately 1,200 subjects provided by 6 global collaborators. A freely available public database, intended as a resource for researchers studying the immune response to SARS-CoV-2, is where the repertoires were released. The material from the prospective study consisted of cDNA or gDNA derived from T cells, B-cell-depleted T cells, or PBMCs. Where available, HLA class I and class II types were obtained from metadata supplied by the sample provider rather than from assay-based typing.

Another Seattle source contributed samples from volunteer blood donors who had recovered from COVID-19. Each collaborating institution followed its own protocols to collect whole blood in K2EDTA tubes. For TCRbeta analysis, collaborators shipped samples in one of three forms: frozen whole blood, isolated PBMCs, or DNA extracted from either of those sample types. General findings and caveats noted by the study authors: The amount of clinical and demographic metadata varied by source and participant and was provided uncurated.

Per the germline V gene, MRHNA is the CDR1 and SNTAGT is the CDR2. The CDR3 runs 16 residues from the cysteine to the phenylalanine. Of all the DNA, just the CDR3 is kept, 48 bases in frame from base 1. Trimmed from V: 5 bases; trimmed from J: 6 bases; junction bases lacking a gene match: 9. Rearrangement joined TRBV6-4 to TRBJ2-3, with 12 bases in between that match TRBD2. Sample: peripheral blood. The source is a woman between 18 and 30 years old who had recovered from COVID-19. In nucleotide form, the sequence is TGTGCCAGCAGTCTCGCTAGCGGGGGGGCCCAGGATACGCAGTATTTT. Translated, it gives CASSLASGGAQDTQYF.